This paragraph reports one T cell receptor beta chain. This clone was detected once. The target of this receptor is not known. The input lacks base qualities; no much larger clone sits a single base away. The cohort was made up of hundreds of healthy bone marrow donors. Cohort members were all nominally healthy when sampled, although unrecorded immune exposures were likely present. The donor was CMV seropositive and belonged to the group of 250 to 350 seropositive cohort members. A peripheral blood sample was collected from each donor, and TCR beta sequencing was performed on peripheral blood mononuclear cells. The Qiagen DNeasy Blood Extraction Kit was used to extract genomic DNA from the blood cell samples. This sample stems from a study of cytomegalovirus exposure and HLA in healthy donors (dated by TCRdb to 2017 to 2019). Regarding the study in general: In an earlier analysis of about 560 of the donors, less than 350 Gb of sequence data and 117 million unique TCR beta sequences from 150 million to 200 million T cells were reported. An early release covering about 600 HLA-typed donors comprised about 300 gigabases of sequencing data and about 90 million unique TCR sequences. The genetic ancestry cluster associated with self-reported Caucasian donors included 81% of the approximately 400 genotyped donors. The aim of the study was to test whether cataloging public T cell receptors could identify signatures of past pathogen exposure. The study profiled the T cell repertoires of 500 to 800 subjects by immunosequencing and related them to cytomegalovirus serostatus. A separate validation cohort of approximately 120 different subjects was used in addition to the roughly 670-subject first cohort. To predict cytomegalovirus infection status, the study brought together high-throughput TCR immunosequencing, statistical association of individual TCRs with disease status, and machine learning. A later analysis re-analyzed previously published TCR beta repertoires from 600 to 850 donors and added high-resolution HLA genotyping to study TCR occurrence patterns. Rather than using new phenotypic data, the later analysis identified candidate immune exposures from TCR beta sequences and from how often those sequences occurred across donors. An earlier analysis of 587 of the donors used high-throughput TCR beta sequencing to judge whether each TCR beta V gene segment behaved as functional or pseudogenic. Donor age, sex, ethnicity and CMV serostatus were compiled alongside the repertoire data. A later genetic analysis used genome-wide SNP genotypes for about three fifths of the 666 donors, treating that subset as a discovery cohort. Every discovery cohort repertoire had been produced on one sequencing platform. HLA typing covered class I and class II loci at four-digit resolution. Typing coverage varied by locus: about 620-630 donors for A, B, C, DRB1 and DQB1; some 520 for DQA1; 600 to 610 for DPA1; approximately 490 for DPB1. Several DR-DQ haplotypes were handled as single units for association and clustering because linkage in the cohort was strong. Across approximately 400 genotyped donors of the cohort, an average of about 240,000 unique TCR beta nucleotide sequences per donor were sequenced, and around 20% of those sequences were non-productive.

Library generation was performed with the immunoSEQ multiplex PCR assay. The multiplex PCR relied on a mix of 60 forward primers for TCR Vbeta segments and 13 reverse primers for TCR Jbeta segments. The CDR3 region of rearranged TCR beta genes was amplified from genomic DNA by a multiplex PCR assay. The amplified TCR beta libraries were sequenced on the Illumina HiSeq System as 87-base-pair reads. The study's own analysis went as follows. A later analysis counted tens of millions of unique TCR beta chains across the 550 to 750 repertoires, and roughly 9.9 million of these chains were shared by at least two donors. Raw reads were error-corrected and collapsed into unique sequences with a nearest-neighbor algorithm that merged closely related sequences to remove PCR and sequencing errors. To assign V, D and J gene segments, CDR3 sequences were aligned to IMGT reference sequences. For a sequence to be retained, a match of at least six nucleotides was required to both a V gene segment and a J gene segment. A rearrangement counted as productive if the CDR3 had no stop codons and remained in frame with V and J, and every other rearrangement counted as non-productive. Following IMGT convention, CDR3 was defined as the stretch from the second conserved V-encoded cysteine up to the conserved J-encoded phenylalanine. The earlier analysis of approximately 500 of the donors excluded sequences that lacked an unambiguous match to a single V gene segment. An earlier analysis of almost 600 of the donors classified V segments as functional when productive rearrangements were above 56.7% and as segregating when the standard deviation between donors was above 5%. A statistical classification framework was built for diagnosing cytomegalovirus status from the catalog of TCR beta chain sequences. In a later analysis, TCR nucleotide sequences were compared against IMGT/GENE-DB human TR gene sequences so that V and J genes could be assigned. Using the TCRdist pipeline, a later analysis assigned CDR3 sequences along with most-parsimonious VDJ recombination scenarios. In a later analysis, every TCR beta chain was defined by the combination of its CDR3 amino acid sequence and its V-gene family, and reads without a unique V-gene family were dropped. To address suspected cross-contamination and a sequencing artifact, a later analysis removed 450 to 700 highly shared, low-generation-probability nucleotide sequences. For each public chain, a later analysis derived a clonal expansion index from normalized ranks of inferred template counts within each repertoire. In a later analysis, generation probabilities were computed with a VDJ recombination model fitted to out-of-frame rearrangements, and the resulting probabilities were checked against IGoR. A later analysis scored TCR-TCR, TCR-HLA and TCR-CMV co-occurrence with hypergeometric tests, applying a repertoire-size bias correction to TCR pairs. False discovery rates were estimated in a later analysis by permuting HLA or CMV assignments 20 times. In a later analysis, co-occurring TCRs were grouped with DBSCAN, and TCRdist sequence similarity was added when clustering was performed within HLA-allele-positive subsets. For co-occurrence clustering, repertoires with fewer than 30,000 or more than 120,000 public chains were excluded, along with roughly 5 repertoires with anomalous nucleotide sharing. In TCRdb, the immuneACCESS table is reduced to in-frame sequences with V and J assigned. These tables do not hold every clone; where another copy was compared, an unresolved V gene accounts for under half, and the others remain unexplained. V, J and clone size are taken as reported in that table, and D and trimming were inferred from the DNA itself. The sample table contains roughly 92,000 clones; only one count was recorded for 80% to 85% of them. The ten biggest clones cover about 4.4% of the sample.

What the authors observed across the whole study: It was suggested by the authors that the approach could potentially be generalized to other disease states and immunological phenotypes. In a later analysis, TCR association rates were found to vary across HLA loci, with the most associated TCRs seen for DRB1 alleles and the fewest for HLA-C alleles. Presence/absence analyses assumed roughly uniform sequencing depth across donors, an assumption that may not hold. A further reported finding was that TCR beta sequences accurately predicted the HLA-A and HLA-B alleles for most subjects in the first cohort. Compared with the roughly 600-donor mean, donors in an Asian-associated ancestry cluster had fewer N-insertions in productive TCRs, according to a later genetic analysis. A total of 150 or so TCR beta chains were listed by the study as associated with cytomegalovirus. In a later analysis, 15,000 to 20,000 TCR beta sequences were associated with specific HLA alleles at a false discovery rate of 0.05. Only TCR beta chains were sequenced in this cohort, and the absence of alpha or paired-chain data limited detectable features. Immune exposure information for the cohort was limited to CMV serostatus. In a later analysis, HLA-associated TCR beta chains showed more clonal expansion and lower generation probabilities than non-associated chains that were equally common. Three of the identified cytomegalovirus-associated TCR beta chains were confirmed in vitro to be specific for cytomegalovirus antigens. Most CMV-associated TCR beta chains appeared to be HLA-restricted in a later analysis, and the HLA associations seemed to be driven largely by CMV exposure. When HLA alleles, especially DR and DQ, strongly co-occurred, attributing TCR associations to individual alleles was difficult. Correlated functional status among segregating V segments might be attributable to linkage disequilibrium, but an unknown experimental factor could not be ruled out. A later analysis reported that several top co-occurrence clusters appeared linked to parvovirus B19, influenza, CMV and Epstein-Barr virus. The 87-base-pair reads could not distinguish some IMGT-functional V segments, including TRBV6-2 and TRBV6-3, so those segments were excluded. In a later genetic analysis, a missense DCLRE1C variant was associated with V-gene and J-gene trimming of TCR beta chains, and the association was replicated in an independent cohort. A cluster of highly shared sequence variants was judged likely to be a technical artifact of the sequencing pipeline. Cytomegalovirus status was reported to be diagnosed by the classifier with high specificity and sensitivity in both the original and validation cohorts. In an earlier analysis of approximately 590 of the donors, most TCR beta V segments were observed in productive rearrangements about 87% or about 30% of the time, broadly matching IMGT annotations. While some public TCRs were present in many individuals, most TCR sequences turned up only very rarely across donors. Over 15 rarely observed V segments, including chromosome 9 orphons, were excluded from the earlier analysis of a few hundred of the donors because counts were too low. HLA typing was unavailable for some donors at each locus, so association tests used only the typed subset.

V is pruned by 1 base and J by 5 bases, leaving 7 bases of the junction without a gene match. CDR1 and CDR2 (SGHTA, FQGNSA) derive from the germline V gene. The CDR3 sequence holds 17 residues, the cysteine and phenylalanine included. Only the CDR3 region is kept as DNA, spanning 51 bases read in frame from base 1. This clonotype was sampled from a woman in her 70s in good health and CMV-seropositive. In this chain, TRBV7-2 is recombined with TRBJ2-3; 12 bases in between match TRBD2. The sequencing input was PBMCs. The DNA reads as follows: TGTGCCAGCAGCTTAGTGACTAGCGGGAGTCTACGAGATACGCAGTATTTT. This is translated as CASSLVTSGSLRDTQYF.